This T cell receptor beta chain is drawn from a study of blood T cells in healthy people across ages. This clonotype was recorded at least ten times. A second roughly 6 to 11 cycle PCR used barcoded and J-beta primers. TCRdb re-derived calls from the 5' RACE reads in MiXCR, one entry per CDR3 protein. Of about 830,000 distinct CDR3 sequences listed, 55% to 70% were seen once; the top ten hold about 20%. Germline V gene sequence: CDR1 SGHTA, CDR2 FQGNSA. V dropped 2 bases and J dropped 15 bases, with 11 bases sitting between them. The CDR3 covers 11 residues. The chain recombines TRBV7-2 with TRBJ2-1; no clear D. Sequences were obtained from blood. The sequence was collected from a man in his thirties or forties in good health. CDR3 nucleotide sequence: TGTGCCAGCAGCTTAAAGACCACGAGGTTCTTC. Its protein is CASSLKTTRFF.